This T cell receptor beta chain was found in a study of cytomegalovirus exposure and HLA in healthy donors. V dropped 3 bases and J dropped 6; count of bases not matched to a gene: 12. The germline V gene encodes CDR1 SGHRS and CDR2 YFSETQ. The length of the CDR3 is 16 residues. Notes on this clone: No antigen is known for it.

Study-level findings and limits: About 87% or about 30% of the time was how often most TCR beta V segments were productive, according to an earlier analysis. Near-uniform donor sequencing depth was presumed by presence/absence analyses. When the data were analyzed later, several of the most significant clusters appeared to be linked to common viral pathogens. Available immune exposure information was restricted to CMV serostatus only.

PCR amplification relied on 60 Vbeta primers (plus 13 Jbeta primers). This table comes from immunoSEQ multiplex PCR, and its TCRdb copy is limited to in-frame clones, with some not included. The sample has approximately 140,000 clones; more than 60% are singletons. This sequence joins TRBV5-1 and TRBJ2-1; 7 bases match TRBD2. This TCR was recovered from a woman in her forties in good health and CMV-seronegative. Sequenced: PBMCs. The CDR3 DNA follows: TGCGCCAGCAGCTACGTTCCCGGACTAGATGTCAATGAGCAGTTCTTC. It encodes CASSYVPGLDVNEQFF. The complete variable domain, with remaining parts taken from reference TRBV5-1 and TRBJ2-1, reads KAGVTQTPRYLIKTRGQQVTLSCSPISGHRSVSWYQQTPGQGLQFLFEYFSETQRNKGNFPGRFSGRQFSNSRSEMNVSTLELGDSALYLCASSYVPGLDVNEQFFGPGTRLTVL.